This paragraph reports one T cell receptor beta chain. Its antigen remains unidentified. The record originates from a study of post-analysis software for immune sequencing data. Whole-study context: The disease courses spanned relapsing-remitting, secondary progressive and progressive-relapsing forms of multiple sclerosis. Study results and caveats: TRBV5-6, TRBV5-1 and TRBV20-1 belonged to a set of about 5 TRBV segments that were more frequent in patients than controls. Among multiple sclerosis patients, normalized Chao1 diversity was significantly below that of controls.

Libraries were made from TCR beta cDNA, and they carried unique molecular identifiers. Between about 0.9 and 11 million T cells gave rise to 450,000 to 650,000 cDNA molecules. TCRdb re-called the PCR reads through MiXCR, storing one row per CDR3 protein. This sample has more than 500,000 distinct CDR3 sequences, with around a third found just once. The V segment lost 2 bases and the J segment 1 base; nucleotides outside the gene matches: 9. Germline lookup yields CDR1 SGHTA and CDR2 FQGTGA. The length of the CDR3 is 18 residues. V is TRBV7-3 and J is TRBJ2-3; TRBD2 matches at 10 bases. Material for sequencing was blood. This receptor was taken from a girl aged 2 to 17 with multiple sclerosis. Here the CDR3 DNA reads TGTGCCAGCAGCTTAGAGCGGGGGGGCCGGTCAGGCACAGATACGCAGTATTTT. Translated, it gives CASSLERGGRSGTDTQYF.